This T cell receptor beta chain was captured by sequencing in a study of blood T cell repertoires in COVID-19. Method: immunoSEQ multiplex PCR; TCRdb's copy keeps in-frame clones and lacks some. The table has about 250,000 clones, under 90% seen once. The CDR3 spans 14 residues. The germline gives CDR1 SNHLY, CDR2 FYNNEI. V lost 8 bases to trimming and J lost 4 bases; unmatched junction nucleotides: 7. A few counts support this clone. This receptor was identified in a man aged 35 to 55 who had recovered from COVID-19. The chain recombines TRBV2 with TRBJ1-2; the match to TRBD1 covers 10 bases. The sample consisted of PBMCs or T cells enriched from blood (not recorded which). The CDR3 protein is CASSLTGGSYGYTF. The CDR3 nucleotides read TGTGCCAGCTCCCTGACAGGGGGCAGCTATGGCTACACCTTC.